In its sample, the clone carrying this T cell receptor beta chain was seen many times. What it binds is unknown. The length of the CDR3 is 13 residues. V dropped 6 bases and J dropped 5; count of bases not matched to a gene: 3. CDR1 is MDHEN, CDR2 SYDVKM, per germline. RNA transcripts were the template, and TCR beta CDR3 regions were amplified from them. Scientists carried out first-round RT-PCR using HTBI primers and then a second-round multiplex PCR. TCRdb called the multiplex PCR reads again in MiXCR, with one record for every CDR3 protein. The data contain about 480,000 distinct CDR3 sequences, about an eighth of them singletons. For donors with ophthalmopathy, the disease showed moderate-to-severe activity, reached CAS ≥3 and NOSPECS ≥4, and had lasted under 3 months. The sample originates from a study of Graves' ophthalmopathy and Graves' hyperthyroidism. General study points: Blood contained most expanded thyroid clonotypes exceeding 0.001 frequency. The model predicted progression of ophthalmopathy with a sensitivity of 60% to 71%, and its specificity was under 75%.

The sample was blood. The V and J genes are TRBV28 and TRBJ2-2, with TRBD1 identical over 7 bases. This sequence was found in a woman younger than 45 with Graves' ophthalmopathy. The DNA of the CDR3 is TGTGCCAGCAGGACAGGGTCTACCGGGGAGCTGTTTTTT. The encoded protein is CASRTGSTGELFF.